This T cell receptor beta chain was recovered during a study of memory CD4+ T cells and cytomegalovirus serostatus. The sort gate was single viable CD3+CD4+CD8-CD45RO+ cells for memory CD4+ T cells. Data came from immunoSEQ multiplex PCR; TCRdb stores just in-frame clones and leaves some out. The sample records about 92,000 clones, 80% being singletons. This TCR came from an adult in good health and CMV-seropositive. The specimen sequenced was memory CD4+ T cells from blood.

In DNA form, the CDR3 reads TGTGCCAGCAGTCATAGGGGGATGGGTCAGCCCCAGCATTTT. It specifies CASSHRGMGQPQHF. The chain couples TRBV28 to TRBJ1-5; TRBD1 might be the D (6 bases). V was cut by 5 bases and J by 6 bases, with 14 bases left in between. Germline lookup yields CDR1 MDHEN and CDR2 SYDVKM. The CDR3 sequence is 14 residues long.